This TCR beta chain emerged from a study of T cells in Graves' hyperthyroidism and ophthalmopathy. Germline V gene data show CDR1 as MDHEN and CDR2 as SYDVKM. J lost 7 bases, V lost 6 bases, and 13 bases had no gene match. The CDR3 covers 15 residues. Amplification yielded TCR beta CDR3 regions, with RNA transcripts as the source. TCR CDR3 underwent first-round RT-PCR with the HTBI primer set. MiXCR, run by TCRdb on the multiplex PCR reads, gives a single entry per CDR3 protein. This repertoire shows nearly 600,000 distinct CDR3 sequences, 11% to 15% found once; its top ten account for 5.8%. The rearrangement links TRBV28 to TRBJ2-7, with 9 bases aligning to TRBD1. Sequenced sample: blood. The origin of this receptor is a woman aged 30 to 39 with Graves' hyperthyroidism that later progressed to Graves' ophthalmopathy. The CDR3 sequence: CASSKPGQGFGEQYF. The CDR3, as DNA: TGTGCCAGCAGCAAACCGGGACAGGGTTTTGGAGAGCAGTACTTC.